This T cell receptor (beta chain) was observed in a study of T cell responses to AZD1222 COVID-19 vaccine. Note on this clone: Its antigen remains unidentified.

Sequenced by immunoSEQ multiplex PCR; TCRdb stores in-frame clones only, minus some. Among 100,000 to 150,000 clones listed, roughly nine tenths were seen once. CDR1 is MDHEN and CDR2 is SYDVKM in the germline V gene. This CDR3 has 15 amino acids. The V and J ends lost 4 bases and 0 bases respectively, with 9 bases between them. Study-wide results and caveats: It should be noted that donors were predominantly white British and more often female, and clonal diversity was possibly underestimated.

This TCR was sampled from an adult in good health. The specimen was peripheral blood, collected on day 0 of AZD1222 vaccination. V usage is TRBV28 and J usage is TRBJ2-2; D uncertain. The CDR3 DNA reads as TGTGCCAGCAGTTCTAGGTTTACGAACACCGGGGAGCTGTTTTTT. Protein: CASSSRFTNTGELFF. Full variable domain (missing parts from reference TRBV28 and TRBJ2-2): DVKVTQSSRYLVKRTGEKVFLECVQDMDHENMFWYRQDPGLGLRLIYFSYDVKMKEKGDIPEGYSVSREKKERFSLILESASTNQTSMYLCASSSRFTNTGELFFGEGSRLTVL.